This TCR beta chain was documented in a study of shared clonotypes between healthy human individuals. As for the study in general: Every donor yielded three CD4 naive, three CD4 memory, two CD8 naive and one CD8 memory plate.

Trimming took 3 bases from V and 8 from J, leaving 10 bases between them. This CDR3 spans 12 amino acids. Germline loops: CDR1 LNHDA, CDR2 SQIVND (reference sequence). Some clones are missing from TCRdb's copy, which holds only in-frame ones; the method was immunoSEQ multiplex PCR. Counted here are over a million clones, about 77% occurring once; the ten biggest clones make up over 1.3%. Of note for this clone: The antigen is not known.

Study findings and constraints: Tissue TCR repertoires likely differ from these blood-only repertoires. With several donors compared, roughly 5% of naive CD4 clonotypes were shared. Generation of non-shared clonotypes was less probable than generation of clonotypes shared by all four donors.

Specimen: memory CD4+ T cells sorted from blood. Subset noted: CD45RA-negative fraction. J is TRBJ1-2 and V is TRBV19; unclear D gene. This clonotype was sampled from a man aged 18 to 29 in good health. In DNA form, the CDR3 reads TGTGCCAGTAGTATCGGAGAGGCAGGCTACACCTTC. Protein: CASSIGEAGYTF.